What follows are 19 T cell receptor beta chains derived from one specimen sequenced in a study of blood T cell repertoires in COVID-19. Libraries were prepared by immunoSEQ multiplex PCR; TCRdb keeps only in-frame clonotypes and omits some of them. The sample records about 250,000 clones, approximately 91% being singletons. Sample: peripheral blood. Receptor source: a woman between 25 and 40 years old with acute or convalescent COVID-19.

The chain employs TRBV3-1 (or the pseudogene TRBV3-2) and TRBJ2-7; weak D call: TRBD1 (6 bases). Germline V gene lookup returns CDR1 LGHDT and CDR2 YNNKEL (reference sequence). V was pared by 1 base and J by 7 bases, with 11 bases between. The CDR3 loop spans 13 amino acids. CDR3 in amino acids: CASSQVVRGEQYF. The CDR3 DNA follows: TGTGCCAGCAGCCAAGTCGTAAGGGGGGAGCAGTACTTC.

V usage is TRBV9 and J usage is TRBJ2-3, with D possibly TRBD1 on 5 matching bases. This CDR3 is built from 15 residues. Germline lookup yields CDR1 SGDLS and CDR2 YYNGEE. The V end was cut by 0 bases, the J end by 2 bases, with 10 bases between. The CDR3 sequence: CASSVGGRATDTQYF. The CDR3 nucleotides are TGTGCCAGCAGCGTAGGAGGCAGGGCCACAGATACGCAGTATTTT.

The CDR3 spells CAWSQGGADTQYF. CDR3 nucleotides: TGTGCCTGGAGTCAGGGAGGAGCAGATACGCAGTATTTT. This chain links TRBV30 with TRBJ2-3, with D perhaps matching TRBD2 (6 bases). With 2 bases removed from V and 4 bases from J, the gap between germline ends came to 10 bases. This CDR3 comprises 13 residues. CDR1 and CDR2 from the germline V gene are GTSNPN and SVGIG (reference sequence).

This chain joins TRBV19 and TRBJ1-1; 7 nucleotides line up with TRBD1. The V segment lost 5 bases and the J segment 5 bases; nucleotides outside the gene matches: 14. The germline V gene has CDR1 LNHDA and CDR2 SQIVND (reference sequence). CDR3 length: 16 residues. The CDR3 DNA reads TGTGCCAGTAGTCCAGACCCCCTGACAGGGCGAACTGAAGCTTTCTTT. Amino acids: CASSPDPLTGRTEAFF.

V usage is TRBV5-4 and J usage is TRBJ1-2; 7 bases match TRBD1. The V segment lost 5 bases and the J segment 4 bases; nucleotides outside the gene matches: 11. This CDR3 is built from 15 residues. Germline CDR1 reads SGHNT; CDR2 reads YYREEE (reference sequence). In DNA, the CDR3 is TGTGCCAGCAGTTTCGTCAGGGGGTCGCCCTATGGCTACACCTTC. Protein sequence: CASSFVRGSPYGYTF.

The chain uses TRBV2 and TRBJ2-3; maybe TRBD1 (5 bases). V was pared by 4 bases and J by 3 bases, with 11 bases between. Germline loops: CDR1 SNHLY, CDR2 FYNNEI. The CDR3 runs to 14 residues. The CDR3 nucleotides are TGTGCCAGCAGTGCCAGGGCCTTAACAGATACGCAGTATTTT. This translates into CASSARALTDTQYF.

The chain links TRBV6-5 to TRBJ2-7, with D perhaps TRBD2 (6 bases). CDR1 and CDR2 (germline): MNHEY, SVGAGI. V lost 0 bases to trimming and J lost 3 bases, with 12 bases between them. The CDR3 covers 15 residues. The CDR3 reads CASSYSGGSGYEQYF. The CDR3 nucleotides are TGTGCCAGCAGTTACTCGGGGGGAAGCGGCTACGAGCAGTACTTC.

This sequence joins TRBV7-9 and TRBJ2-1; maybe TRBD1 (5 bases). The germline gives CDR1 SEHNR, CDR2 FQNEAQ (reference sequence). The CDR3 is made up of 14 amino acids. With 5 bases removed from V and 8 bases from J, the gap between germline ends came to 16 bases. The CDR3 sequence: CASSQTEVPHEQFF. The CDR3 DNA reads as TGTGCCAGCAGCCAGACAGAGGTTCCTCATGAGCAGTTCTTC.

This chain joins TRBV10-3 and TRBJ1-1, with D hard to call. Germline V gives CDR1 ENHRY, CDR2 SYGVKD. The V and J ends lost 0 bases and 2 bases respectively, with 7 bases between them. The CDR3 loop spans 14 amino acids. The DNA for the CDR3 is TGTGCCATCAGTGAGTCCGAGGGCAACACTGAAGCTTTCTTT. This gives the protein CAISESEGNTEAFF.

The CDR3 DNA is TGTGCCTGGAGTAGGGCAGGGGGCTCGACTGAAGCTTTCTTT. The encoded protein is CAWSRAGGSTEAFF. V is TRBV30 and J is TRBJ1-1; TRBD1 agrees at 8 bases. This CDR3 region has 14 residues. Germline loops: CDR1 GTSNPN, CDR2 SVGIG (reference sequence). The J segment lost 5 bases and the V segment lost 2 bases, leaving 7 bases of the junction unmatched.

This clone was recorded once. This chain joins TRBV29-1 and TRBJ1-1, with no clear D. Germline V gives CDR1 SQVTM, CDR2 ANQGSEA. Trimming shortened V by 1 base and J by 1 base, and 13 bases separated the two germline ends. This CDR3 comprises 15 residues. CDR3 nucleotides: TGCAGCGTTGAAGGGTGGGCAGGAGGGAACACTGAAGCTTTCTTT. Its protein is CSVEGWAGGNTEAFF.

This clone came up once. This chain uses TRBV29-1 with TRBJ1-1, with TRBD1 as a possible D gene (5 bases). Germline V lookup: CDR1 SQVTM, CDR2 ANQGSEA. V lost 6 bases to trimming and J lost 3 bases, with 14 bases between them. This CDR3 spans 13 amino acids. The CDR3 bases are TGCAGCGTCTCCTTACTCAGGGACACTGAAGCTTTCTTT. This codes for CSVSLLRDTEAFF.

The CDR3 loop reads CASSSTSGSYNEQFF. CDR3 nucleotides: TGTGCCAGCAGCTCGACTAGCGGGTCCTACAATGAGCAGTTCTTC. This chain connects TRBV5-4 to TRBJ2-1; 10 bases map to TRBD2. CDR1 and CDR2 (germline): SGHNT, YYREEE (reference sequence). The V segment lost 3 bases and the J segment 1 base; nucleotides outside the gene matches: 1. CDR3 size: 15 residues.

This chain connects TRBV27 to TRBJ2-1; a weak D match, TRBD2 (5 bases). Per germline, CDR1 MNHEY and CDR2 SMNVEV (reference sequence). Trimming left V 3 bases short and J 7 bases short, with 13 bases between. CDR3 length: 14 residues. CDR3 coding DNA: TGTGCCAGCAGTTTTGGGTCTAGCAGGAATGAGCAGTTCTTC. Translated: CASSFGSSRNEQFF.

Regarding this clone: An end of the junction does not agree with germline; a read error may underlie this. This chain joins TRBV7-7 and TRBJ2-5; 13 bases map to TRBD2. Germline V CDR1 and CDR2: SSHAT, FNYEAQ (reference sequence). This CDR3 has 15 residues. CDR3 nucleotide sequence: TGTGCTAGCAGCCCTGGGACTAGCGGGAAAGAGACCCAGTACTTC. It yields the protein CASSPGTSGKETQYF.

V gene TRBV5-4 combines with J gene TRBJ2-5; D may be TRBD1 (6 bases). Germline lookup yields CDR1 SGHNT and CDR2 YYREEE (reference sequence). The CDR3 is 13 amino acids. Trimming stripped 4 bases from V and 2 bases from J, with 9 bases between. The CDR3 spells CASSGTRQETQYF. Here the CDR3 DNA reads TGTGCCAGCAGCGGGACACGTCAAGAGACCCAGTACTTC.

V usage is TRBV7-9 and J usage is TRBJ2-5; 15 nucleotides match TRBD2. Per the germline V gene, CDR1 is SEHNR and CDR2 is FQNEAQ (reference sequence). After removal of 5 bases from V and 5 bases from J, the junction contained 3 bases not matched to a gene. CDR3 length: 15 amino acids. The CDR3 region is CASSTGLAGGETQYF. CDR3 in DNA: TGTGCCAGCAGCACAGGACTAGCGGGAGGGGAGACCCAGTACTTC.

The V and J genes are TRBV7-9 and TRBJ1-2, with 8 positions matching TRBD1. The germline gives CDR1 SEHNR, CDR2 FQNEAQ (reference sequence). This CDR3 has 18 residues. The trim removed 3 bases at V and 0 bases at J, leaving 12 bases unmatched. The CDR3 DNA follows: TGTGCCAGCAGCTTCGTAGGGGGGACAGGCCGTGCTAACTATGGCTACACCTTC. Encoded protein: CASSFVGGTGRANYGYTF.

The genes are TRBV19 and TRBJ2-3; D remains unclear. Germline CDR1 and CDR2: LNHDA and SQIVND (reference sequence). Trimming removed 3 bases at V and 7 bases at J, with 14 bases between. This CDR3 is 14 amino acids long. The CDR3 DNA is TGTGCCAGTAGTATTTCACAGCACATAAATACGCAGTATTTT. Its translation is CASSISQHINTQYF.